These 31 T cell receptor beta chains share one sample of origin, sequenced in a study of blood T cell repertoires in COVID-19. Method: immunoSEQ multiplex PCR; TCRdb's copy keeps in-frame clones and lacks some. The table lists about 210,000 clones, about 91% of them singletons. The sequencing sample was made of peripheral blood. Receptors were obtained from a young man with acute or convalescent COVID-19.

The count of this clone is one. CDR3 region: CASSLVSWRDFSYNEQFF. CDR3 nucleotides: TGTGCCAGCAGCTTAGTTTCTTGGCGGGACTTCTCCTACAATGAGCAGTTCTTC. The rearrangement joins TRBV11-2 to TRBJ2-1, with a possible D match to TRBD2 (6 bases). CDR1 is SGHAT and CDR2 is FQNNGV in the germline V gene. The CDR3 totals 18 residues. The germline V and J ends were trimmed by 1 base and 0 bases, with 16 bases remaining between them.

In DNA, the CDR3 is TGTGCCAGCAGCCCCGGACTAGCGGGAGCCACCGGGGAGCTGTTTTTT. Its protein is CASSPGLAGATGELFF. The chain carries TRBV9 and TRBJ2-2; 13 bases are a match to TRBD2. The CDR3 is 16 residues long. Germline assignment: CDR1 SGDLS and CDR2 YYNGEE. The V gene end was trimmed by 4 bases and the J gene end by 4 bases; junction bases not matched to a gene: 4.

The chain carries TRBV3-1 (or the pseudogene TRBV3-2) and TRBJ2-3, with TRBD2 matching 10 bases. Germline trimming cut 3 bases from V and 4 bases from J; bases unmatched to any gene: 7. CDR1 LGHDT and CDR2 YNNKEL come from the germline V gene (reference sequence). This CDR3 is 16 amino acids long. CDR3 sequence (DNA): TGTGCCAGCAGCCAGGGTATAGCGGGGGGAGCAGATACGCAGTATTTT. Its protein is CASSQGIAGGADTQYF.

J is TRBJ2-7 and V is TRBV27; weak D call: TRBD1 (5 bases). The germline V gene has CDR1 MNHEY and CDR2 SMNVEV (reference sequence). The ends were cut back, 6 bases at V and 0 bases at J, with 12 bases in the middle. The CDR3 runs 14 residues. DNA of the CDR3: TGTGCCAGCAGACCTAGACAGTACTCCTACGAGCAGTACTTC. This sequence encodes CASRPRQYSYEQYF.

This clone was seen more than once but under ten times. The chain uses TRBV7-3 and TRBJ2-3; 11 nucleotides agree with TRBD2. With V trimmed by 4 bases and J by 5 bases, 8 bases remained unmatched. Germline-derived CDR1 and CDR2 are SGHTA and FQGTGA. The CDR3 contains 16 residues. CDR3 coding DNA: TGTGCCAGCAGCTACCGACTAGCGGGGCCTATAGATACGCAGTATTTT. It codes for CASSYRLAGPIDTQYF.

V and J are TRBV6-5 and TRBJ1-2; D is unresolved. Looked up from germline, CDR1 is MNHEY and CDR2 is SVGAGI. This CDR3 comprises 13 residues. The germline V and J ends were trimmed by 8 bases and 2 bases, with 12 bases remaining between them. For the CDR3, the DNA is TGTGCCAGCGGATATGGAGTCAACTATGGCTACACCTTC. This gives the protein CASGYGVNYGYTF.

The genes are TRBV15 and TRBJ1-1; D is ambiguous. V was trimmed by 5 bases and J by 0 bases, leaving 13 bases between them. The CDR3 sequence is 15 residues long. Germline V lookup: CDR1 LNHNV, CDR2 YYDKDF (reference sequence). In nucleotides, the CDR3 is TGTGCCACCAGCGCTTCCCTAGTCATGAACACTGAAGCTTTCTTT. Residues: CATSASLVMNTEAFF.

The rearrangement links TRBV7-8 to TRBJ2-7; 11 nucleotides align to TRBD2. The J segment lost 1 base and the V segment lost 2 bases, leaving 10 bases of the junction unmatched. The germline V gene has CDR1 SGHVS and CDR2 FQNEAQ. The CDR3 runs 18 residues. The CDR3 loop reads CASSLTRLAGTQSYEQYF. For the CDR3, the DNA is TGTGCCAGCAGCTTAACCCGACTAGCGGGAACGCAGTCCTACGAGCAGTACTTC. Drawing the rest from reference TRBV7-8 and TRBJ2-7, the complete variable domain is GAGVSQSPRYKVAKRGQDVALRCDPISGHVSLFWYQQALGQGPEFLTYFQNEAQLDKSGLPSDRFFAERPEGSVSTLKIQRTQQEDSAVYLCASSLTRLAGTQSYEQYFGPGTRLTVT.

The chain is built from TRBV27 and TRBJ2-3, with D perhaps TRBD2 (5 bases). The V end was cut by 3 bases, the J end by 6 bases, with 10 bases between. The CDR3 is 13 residues long. Germline loops: CDR1 MNHEY, CDR2 SMNVEV (reference sequence). This chain's CDR3 is CASSLIPGDTQYF. The CDR3 nucleotides are TGTGCCAGCAGTTTGATCCCGGGGGATACGCAGTATTTT.

This clone was counted a few times. The chain employs TRBV30 and TRBJ2-2; the match to TRBD1 covers 8 bases. V gave up 4 bases and J gave up 7 bases; unmatched junction bases: 5. The germline gives CDR1 GTSNPN, CDR2 SVGIG (reference sequence). There are 13 residues in the CDR3. DNA for the CDR3: TGTGCCTGGAACAGGGGGTCGATCGGGGAGCTGTTTTTT. Its protein product is CAWNRGSIGELFF.

The V gene is TRBV2, the J gene TRBJ2-7, with D maybe TRBD2 (5 bases). V was clipped by 3 bases and J by 3 bases, with 12 bases between them. The CDR3 runs 14 residues. Germline loops: CDR1 SNHLY, CDR2 FYNNEI. DNA for the CDR3: TGTGCCAGCAGTGACGGTCGGGGTGGCTACGAGCAGTACTTC. Its protein product is CASSDGRGGYEQYF. The full variable domain, its missing parts supplied by reference TRBV2 and TRBJ2-7, is EPEVTQTPSHQVTQMGQEVILRCVPISNHLYFYWYRQILGQKVEFLVSFYNNEISEKSEIFDDQFSVERPDGSNFTLKIRSTKLEDSAMYFCASSDGRGGYEQYFGPGTRLTVT.

The V gene is TRBV3-1 (or the pseudogene TRBV3-2), the J gene TRBJ2-3, with no clear D. CDR3 length equals 19 residues. Germline CDR1 and CDR2: LGHDT and YNNKEL (reference sequence). V gave up 2 bases and J gave up 3 bases, with 24 bases separating them. CDR3 sequence (DNA): TGTGCCAGCAGCCAAACTTCTTTGTCTAGTTCGTCGAGTACAGATACGCAGTATTTT. Protein: CASSQTSLSSSSSTDTQYF.

The chain links TRBV18 to TRBJ1-5; D is perhaps TRBD1 (5 bases). The CDR3 is made up of 16 amino acids. Germline V gene sequence: CDR1 KGHSH, CDR2 LQKENI. Trimming took 0 bases from V and 1 from J, leaving 10 bases between them. This chain's CDR3 is CASSPPGRVSNQPQHF. The CDR3 nucleotides read TGTGCCAGCTCACCACCGGGCAGGGTGAGCAATCAGCCCCAGCATTTT. Together with reference TRBV18 and TRBJ1-5, the CDR3 gives the full variable domain: NAGVMQNPRHLVRRRGQEARLRCSPMKGHSHVYWYRQLPEEGLKFMVYLQKENIIDESGMPKERFSAEFPKEGPSILRIQQVVRGDSAAYFCASSPPGRVSNQPQHFGDGTRLSIL.

This clone was recorded only once. The chain has TRBV21-1 and TRBJ2-3; TRBD2 reflects the table's D call only, with no check against the DNA. TRBV21-1 counts as a pseudogene. The CDR3 extends over 23 amino acids. The chain's CDR3 is CASSKGLGSKRRQRGRCTDTQYF. CDR3 nucleotide sequence: TGTGCCAGCAGCAAAGGCTTGGGCAGTAAAAGGAGGCAAAGAGGGAGATGCACAGATACGCAGTATTTT.

Points on this clone: Other DNA sequences from this sample encode an identical CDR3 as well. V and J are TRBV24-1 and TRBJ2-7; D is perhaps TRBD1 (5 bases). The CDR3 runs 14 residues. Germline values: CDR1 KGHDR, CDR2 SFDVKD. V shed 4 bases and J shed 0 bases, with 9 bases lying between them. As DNA, the CDR3 is TGTGCCACCAGTGACTCAGGGATCTCCTACGAGCAGTACTTC. The encoded protein is CATSDSGISYEQYF.

The chain joins TRBV5-1 to TRBJ2-7, with D possibly matching TRBD2 (5 bases). CDR1 is SGHRS, CDR2 YFSETQ, per germline. This CDR3 has 15 amino acids. With 2 bases removed from V and 0 bases from J, the gap between germline ends came to 12 bases. This CDR3 reads CASSFQRTGSYEQYF. The CDR3 nucleotides are TGCGCCAGCAGCTTCCAGCGGACGGGCTCCTACGAGCAGTACTTC.

J is TRBJ1-5 and V is TRBV5-5; a possible D gene is TRBD1 (6 bases). From germline, CDR1 is SGHKS and CDR2 YYEKEE (reference sequence). The CDR3 has 14 residues. The V end lost 0 bases, the J end lost 4 bases, and 8 bases lay between the germline ends. The CDR3 DNA sequence: TGTGCCAGCAGCTTGGTCACAGGGAATCAGCCCCAGCATTTT. Its protein is CASSLVTGNQPQHF.

This chain links TRBV6-5 with TRBJ2-1; 12 bases match TRBD1. With 6 bases clipped from V and 16 bases from J, the junction kept 7 bases outside the gene matches. The CDR3 consists of 12 residues. Germline V gene data show CDR1 as MNHEY and CDR2 as SVGAGI. The CDR3 spells CASRKLGQGAFF. CDR3 bases: TGTGCCAGCAGGAAATTGGGACAGGGGGCTTTCTTC.

The gene calls are TRBV30 and TRBJ1-6, with 9 bases identical to TRBD1. The CDR3 contains 14 residues. The V and J ends lost 1 base and 6 bases, in that order; junction bases with no gene match: 1. Per the germline V gene, CDR1 is GTSNPN and CDR2 is SVGIG (reference sequence). This CDR3 reads CAWSAQGANSPLHF. The CDR3 region has the DNA TGTGCCTGGAGTGCACAGGGGGCTAATTCACCCCTCCACTTT.

This clone came up a few times. The chain recombines TRBV7-9 with TRBJ1-5; perhaps TRBD1 as D (5 bases). CDR3 length: 14 amino acids. The germline V and J ends were trimmed by 2 bases and 3 bases, with 8 bases remaining between them. Germline V gene lookup returns CDR1 SEHNR and CDR2 FQNEAQ (reference sequence). CDR3 region: CASSLMGHNQPQHF. The CDR3 region has the DNA TGTGCCAGCAGCTTAATGGGGCACAATCAGCCCCAGCATTTT.

This clone was observed a few times. The chain employs TRBV11-2 and TRBJ2-1, with 8 bases fitting TRBD2. Germline CDR1 is SGHAT and CDR2 is FQNNGV. This CDR3 comprises 15 residues. After removal of 4 bases from V and 4 bases from J, the junction contained 6 bases not matched to a gene. The CDR3 coding sequence is TGTGCCAGCAGCTCCCCACGCGGGAGGTACAATGAGCAGTTCTTC. It translates to CASSSPRGRYNEQFF.

The J gene is TRBJ2-1, the V gene TRBV5-1; D gene ambiguous. The CDR3 extends over 13 amino acids. Germline CDR1 reads SGHRS; CDR2 reads YFSETQ. Trimming removed 0 bases at V and 6 bases at J, with 7 bases between. The CDR3 loop is CASSLERGNEQFF. In DNA form, the CDR3 reads TGCGCCAGCAGCTTGGAGCGCGGCAATGAGCAGTTCTTC.

This rearrangement joins TRBV7-6 to TRBJ2-2; no clear D gene. The CDR3 length is 12 residues. Between the trimmed V and J ends, which lost 5 bases and 10 bases, there was a span of 11 bases. Germline assignment: CDR1 SGHVS and CDR2 FNYEAQ. CDR3 loop: CASSPRFPELFF. The CDR3 nucleotides read TGTGCCAGCAGCCCGCGATTCCCGGAGCTGTTTTTT.

The genes are TRBV6-5 and TRBJ2-1; no clear D. This CDR3 comprises 12 residues. Trimming cost V 4 bases and J 7 bases, with 8 bases left between them. CDR1 and CDR2 (germline): MNHEY, SVGAGI. This CDR3 reads CASSSQENEQFF. The CDR3 nucleotides are TGTGCCAGCAGTTCCCAGGAAAATGAGCAGTTCTTC.

The chain carries TRBV12-2 and TRBJ2-7; the DNA was not used to check the table's D call, TRBD1. TRBV12-2 is described as a pseudogene. The CDR3 covers 14 residues. As DNA, the CDR3 is TGTGCAAGTCGCCTGCGACAGGGAATCTACGAGCAGTACTTC. The encoded protein is CASRLRQGIYEQYF.

The chain is built from TRBV15 and TRBJ2-1; a weak D match, TRBD2 (5 bases). The CDR3 is 14 residues long. Germline V gene sequence: CDR1 LNHNV, CDR2 YYDKDF (reference sequence). V was shortened by 6 bases and J by 9 bases, with 18 bases between the two germline ends. CDR3 in DNA: TGTGCCACCAGACGGACTCAAGGATTCGGTGAGCAGTTCTTC. Protein product: CATRRTQGFGEQFF. The full variable domain, rest sourced from reference TRBV15 and TRBJ2-1, is DAMVIQNPRYQVTQFGKPVTLSCSQTLNHNVMYWYQQKSSQAPKLLFHYYDKDFNNEADTPDNFQSRRPNTSFCFLDIRSPGLGDTAMYLCATRRTQGFGEQFFGPGTRLTVL.

This chain joins TRBV29-1 and TRBJ2-3, with D possibly being TRBD2 (7 bases). The CDR3 totals 13 residues. Germline loops: CDR1 SQVTM, CDR2 ANQGSEA. With 4 bases removed from V and 2 bases from J, the gap between germline ends came to 10 bases. The CDR3 loop is CSVAAGATDTQYF. The CDR3 DNA is TGCAGCGTTGCCGCGGGGGCCACAGATACGCAGTATTTT.

The chain joins TRBV10-1 to TRBJ2-2, with 7 bases fitting TRBD1. With V trimmed by 8 bases and J by 2 bases, 5 bases remained unmatched. Looked up from germline, CDR1 is WNHNN and CDR2 is SYGVQD (reference sequence). The CDR3 contains 14 residues. The CDR3 region is CASGRQGNTGELFF. The CDR3 DNA reads as TGCGCCAGCGGCCGACAGGGCAACACCGGGGAGCTGTTTTTT.

The gene calls are TRBV30 and TRBJ1-1; D not resolved. Germline lookup yields CDR1 GTSNPN and CDR2 SVGIG (reference sequence). This CDR3 has 14 amino acids. V dropped 8 bases and J dropped 1 base, with 17 bases sitting between them. CDR3 sequence: CARWRAGPNTEAFF. In nucleotides, the CDR3 is TGTGCCCGTTGGAGGGCCGGACCGAACACTGAAGCTTTCTTT.

In the case of this clone: Relative to the germline gene, one junction end is altered; a read error may explain this. V and J are TRBV5-4 and TRBJ2-5; TRBD2 might be the D (6 bases). CDR1 is SGHNT, CDR2 YYREEE, per germline (reference sequence). The CDR3 is made up of 14 amino acids. Here the CDR3 DNA reads TGTGCCAGCAGCTCTGGGGGGAACAAGAGACCCAGTAACTTC. This encodes CASSSGGNKRPSNF.

The rearrangement uses TRBV28 and TRBJ1-5, with D uncertain. The ends were cut back, 3 bases at V and 6 bases at J, with 9 bases in the middle. The CDR3 is 13 amino acids. Per germline, CDR1 MDHEN and CDR2 SYDVKM. CDR3 sequence (DNA): TGTGCCAGCAGTTTGCGGGGTGGTCAGCCCCAGCATTTT. This codes for CASSLRGGQPQHF.